The 30 T cell receptor beta chains listed next were all sequenced from one sample in a study of identical twins (dated by TCRdb to the mid-2010s). The receptor library was made with 5' RACE. Reads for this sample came from an Illumina HiSeq 2000. The public reads were run again by TCRdb, first through fastp at Q25 and then through MiXCR, and only productive beta chains were kept. Rows merge per CDR3 protein into single entries with the most common DNA and genes. A total of some 630,000 distinct CDR3 sequences appear in this sample, 7.1% of them only once. In total, the top ten clones hold about 1.5% of the sample. These data were also filed under a second study, of yellow fever vaccine responses in identical twins.

The sample was PBMCs. The source is a young woman in good health.

This clonotype was detected a few times. The chain combines TRBV20-1 with TRBJ2-7, with 7 bases aligning to TRBD2. Germline trimming cut 5 bases from V and 2 bases from J; bases unmatched to any gene: 3. Germline-derived CDR1 and CDR2 are DFQATT and SNEGSKA (reference sequence). The CDR3 runs 12 residues. The CDR3 region is CSAPAGAYEQYF. DNA for the CDR3: TGCAGTGCTCCCGCGGGAGCCTACGAGCAGTACTTC.

This clonotype has just a few counts. DNA for the CDR3: TGCAGTGCTAGAGTCCCCGGTGGGCGTTACACCTCCTACAATGAGCAGTTCTTC. Protein sequence: CSARVPGGRYTSYNEQFF. This chain connects TRBV20-1 to TRBJ2-1; D gene ambiguous. This CDR3 comprises 18 residues. Per germline, CDR1 DFQATT and CDR2 SNEGSKA (reference sequence). V gave up 1 base and J gave up 0 bases, with 19 bases separating them.

The sample holds a few counts of this clonotype. The V and J genes are TRBV20-1 and TRBJ1-2; D remains unclear. The CDR3 has 13 amino acids. With 0 bases removed from V and 4 bases from J, the gap between germline ends came to 9 bases. From germline, CDR1 is DFQATT and CDR2 SNEGSKA (reference sequence). CDR3 sequence (DNA): TGCAGTGCTAGAGATACAGCCTCCTATGGCTACACCTTC. Protein: CSARDTASYGYTF.

This clonotype came up a few times. This sequence joins TRBV6-5 and TRBJ1-2; unclear D gene. The germline V gene has CDR1 MNHEY and CDR2 SVGAGI. Trimming shortened V by 2 bases and J by 7 bases, and 8 bases separated the two germline ends. The CDR3 has 12 residues. CDR3 amino acids: CASSYGGFGYTF. Written as DNA, the CDR3 is TGTGCCAGCAGTTACGGAGGGTTTGGCTACACCTTC.

This chain uses TRBV2 with TRBJ1-1; 7 bases are a match to TRBD1. The CDR3 covers 14 residues. The trim removed 5 bases at V and 4 bases at J, leaving 7 bases unmatched. Germline assignment: CDR1 SNHLY and CDR2 FYNNEI. The CDR3 protein is CASSLDRASTEAFF. CDR3 nucleotides: TGTGCCAGCAGTTTAGACAGGGCGAGCACTGAAGCTTTCTTT. The full variable domain, completed using reference TRBV2 and TRBJ1-1, is EPEVTQTPSHQVTQMGQEVILRCVPISNHLYFYWYRQILGQKVEFLVSFYNNEISEKSEIFDDQFSVERPDGSNFTLKIRSTKLEDSAMYFCASSLDRASTEAFFGQGTRLTVV.

This clonotype came up a few times. The chain uses TRBV11-3 and TRBJ2-2, with D possibly TRBD1 on 6 matching bases. The CDR3 covers 16 residues. Trimming pared 1 base from V and 2 bases from J, leaving 11 bases between. Germline V gene lookup returns CDR1 SGHNT and CDR2 YENEEA. The DNA for the CDR3 is TGTGCCAGCAGCTTAGGGGGGACACAAAACACCGGGGAGCTGTTTTTT. Translated: CASSLGGTQNTGELFF.

This clonotype has a count of ten or more. J is TRBJ2-3 and V is TRBV3-1, with D possibly matching TRBD2 (6 bases). The germline V gene has CDR1 LGHDT and CDR2 YNNKEL (reference sequence). The CDR3 loop spans 15 amino acids. V was cut by 1 base and J by 0 bases, with 8 bases left in between. The CDR3 sequence: CASSQVAGSTDTQYF. The DNA of the CDR3 is TGTGCCAGCAGCCAAGTCGCGGGGAGCACAGATACGCAGTATTTT.

This clonotype was detected a few times. In DNA, the CDR3 is TGCAGCGTTGAAGTCGGGGGGACCCGAGGGGGCTACACCTTC. The encoded protein is CSVEVGGTRGGYTF. The V and J genes are TRBV29-1 and TRBJ1-2, with D perhaps matching TRBD1 (5 bases). CDR3 length: 14 amino acids. V was cut by 1 base and J by 8 bases, with 17 bases left in between. Germline CDR1 and CDR2: SQVTM and ANQGSEA.

V gene TRBV19 combines with J gene TRBJ2-5; no firm D call. Germline V lookup: CDR1 LNHDA, CDR2 SQIVND (reference sequence). CDR3 length: 13 residues. Trimming cost V 1 base and J 5 bases, with 8 bases left between them. The CDR3 coding sequence is TGTGCCAGTAGTATAGGGGGATTTGAGACCCAGTACTTC. Its protein product is CASSIGGFETQYF.

The gene calls are TRBV11-2 and TRBJ2-3, with 14 bases aligning to TRBD2. The CDR3 has 15 amino acids. Germline CDR1 and CDR2: SGHAT and FQNNGV. Unmatched junction bases numbered 5, after V lost 6 bases and J lost 6 bases. The chain's CDR3 is CASRRTSGGRDTQYF. For the CDR3, the DNA is TGTGCCAGCAGGCGGACTAGCGGGGGGCGGGATACGCAGTATTTT.

Only a few counts were recorded for this clonotype. V is TRBV12-3 or TRBV12-4 and J is TRBJ1-4, with D perhaps matching TRBD1 (6 bases). The V and J ends lost 4 bases and 10 bases respectively, with 10 bases between them. The CDR3 runs 12 residues. The CDR3 spells CASSSGTPKLFF. Written as DNA, the CDR3 is TGTGCCAGCAGTTCCGGGACACCAAAACTGTTTTTT.

The chain combines TRBV5-5 with TRBJ1-2; D remains unclear. Trimming removed 2 bases at V and 3 bases at J, with 11 bases between. The germline gives CDR1 SGHKS, CDR2 YYEKEE (reference sequence). The CDR3 sequence is 14 residues long. In DNA form, the CDR3 reads TGTGCCAGCAGCTTTGGGAAGAGACACTATGGCTACACCTTC. It specifies CASSFGKRHYGYTF.

The rearrangement joins TRBV6-1 to TRBJ1-5; D remains unclear. This CDR3 comprises 20 residues. The germline V gene has CDR1 MNHNS and CDR2 SASEGT. V was shortened by 4 bases and J by 0 bases, with 25 bases between the two germline ends. The CDR3 sequence is CASSGVSILYSQYSNQPQHF. The DNA of the CDR3 is TGTGCCAGCAGTGGTGTCAGCATCCTATACTCCCAGTATAGCAATCAGCCCCAGCATTTT.

This clonotype has a count of ten or more. In nucleotides, the CDR3 is TGTGCCACTAGGACAGAGTACACCGGGGAGCTGTTTTTT. Its protein is CATRTEYTGELFF. This chain connects TRBV15 to TRBJ2-2; perhaps TRBD1 as D (6 bases). Trimming cost V 9 bases and J 3 bases, with 11 bases left between them. CDR1 and CDR2 (germline): LNHNV, YYDKDF (reference sequence). This CDR3 comprises 13 residues.

The gene calls are TRBV4-1 and TRBJ2-1, with 12 nucleotides matching TRBD2. After removal of 1 base from V and 15 bases from J, the junction contained 10 bases not matched to a gene. From germline, CDR1 is MGHRA and CDR2 YSYEKL. The CDR3 consists of 15 residues. CDR3 in amino acids: CASSQGLAGVGFTFF. The CDR3 DNA is TGCGCCAGCAGCCAAGGACTAGCGGGAGTTGGCTTTACGTTCTTC.

The chain carries TRBV10-3 and TRBJ2-1; perhaps TRBD2 as D (5 bases). Trimming shortened V by 6 bases and J by 5 bases, and 20 bases separated the two germline ends. The CDR3 length is 16 residues. Germline V lookup: CDR1 ENHRY, CDR2 SYGVKD. In nucleotides, the CDR3 is TGTGCCATCAGACAAAGCCCGGGATTGGGTCACAATGAGCAGTTCTTC. It codes for CAIRQSPGLGHNEQFF.

This clonotype has only one observation. V is TRBV10-3 and J is TRBJ2-3, with TRBD2 as a possible D gene (6 bases). V was trimmed by 0 bases and J by 0 bases, leaving 16 bases between them. Germline V gene data show CDR1 as ENHRY and CDR2 as SYGVKD. This CDR3 has 18 residues. The CDR3 is CAISESLAVAASTDTQYF. The CDR3 bases are TGTGCCATCAGTGAGTCCTTAGCGGTAGCGGCTAGCACAGATACGCAGTATTTT.

Comment on this clonotype: With a much larger clone just one base away, this may be a read error. The J gene is TRBJ1-3, the V gene TRBV29-1; 11 positions agree with TRBD1. CDR1 is SQVTM and CDR2 is ANQGSEA in the germline V gene. The CDR3 length is 17 residues. The CDR3: CRVWGTGGDFSGNTIYF. The CDR3 bases are TGCAGGGTATGGGGGACAGGGGGAGACTTCTCTGGAAACACCATATATTTT.

The table lists this clonotype with many counts. The CDR3 is CASSYGLGEVNEQYF. CDR3 nucleotide sequence: TGTGCCAGCAGTTACGGTCTAGGGGAGGTCAACGAGCAGTACTTC. This sequence joins TRBV6-5 and TRBJ2-7; D may be TRBD2 (6 bases). The CDR3 has 15 residues. The germline V and J ends were trimmed by 2 bases and 5 bases, with 16 bases remaining between them. Germline V lookup: CDR1 MNHEY, CDR2 SVGAGI.

This clonotype has a handful of counts. V is TRBV10-1 and J is TRBJ1-1; D remains ambiguous. CDR3 size: 13 residues. Germline CDR1 WNHNN, CDR2 SYGVQD (reference sequence). Trimming removed 0 bases at V and 6 bases at J, with 8 bases between. CDR3 sequence: CASSESGVAEAFF. In DNA form, the CDR3 reads TGCGCCAGCAGTGAGTCCGGGGTAGCTGAAGCTTTCTTT.

This clonotype was observed at least ten times. This chain links TRBV5-5 with TRBJ2-1; no reliable D call. V lost 6 bases and J lost 0, with 13 bases in between. The CDR3 consists of 15 residues. Germline V gives CDR1 SGHKS, CDR2 YYEKEE (reference sequence). CDR3: CASTLSTYSYNEQFF. The CDR3 DNA reads as TGTGCCAGCACCCTGTCGACCTACTCCTACAATGAGCAGTTCTTC.

This clonotype showed up just a few times. V is TRBV29-1 and J is TRBJ1-3; D may be TRBD1 (6 bases). CDR1 and CDR2 (germline): SQVTM, ANQGSEA. The CDR3 is 16 residues long. Trimming cost V 4 bases and J 0 bases, with 16 bases left between them. CDR3 protein: CSVVWFGQNSGNTIYF. CDR3 in DNA: TGCAGCGTTGTCTGGTTTGGACAGAACTCTGGAAACACCATATATTTT. Using reference TRBV29-1 and TRBJ1-3 for the parts outside the CDR3, the full variable domain is SAVISQKPSRDICQRGTSLTIQCQVDSQVTMMFWYRQQPGQSLTLIATANQGSEATYESGFVIDKFPISRPNLTFSTLTVSNMSPEDSSIYLCSVVWFGQNSGNTIYFGEGSWLTVV.

This chain uses TRBV12-5 with TRBJ2-2; maybe TRBD1 (6 bases). The ends were cut back, 4 bases at V and 4 bases at J, with 16 bases in the middle. This CDR3 comprises 16 residues. Germline CDR1 is LGHNT and CDR2 is FRNRAP. The CDR3 region is CASGSGPGTTTGELFF. The CDR3, as DNA: TGTGCTAGTGGTTCGGGCCCCGGGACAACCACCGGGGAGCTGTTTTTT.

CDR3 sequence: CASRRQTNTEAFF. For the CDR3, the DNA is TGTGCCAGCAGAAGACAGACGAACACTGAAGCTTTCTTT. The V call is TRBV27, the J call TRBJ1-1; a possible D gene is TRBD1 (5 bases). The V and J ends lost 6 bases and 1 base respectively, with 9 bases between them. CDR1 and CDR2 from the germline V gene are MNHEY and SMNVEV (reference sequence). The CDR3 covers 13 residues.

The sample holds many counts of this clonotype. The chain recombines TRBV5-1 with TRBJ1-4; 7 bases are shared with TRBD1. J gave up 3 bases and V 2 bases, and 1 base lay outside the gene matches. The germline gives CDR1 SGHRS, CDR2 YFSETQ. The CDR3 loop spans 14 amino acids. The CDR3 DNA follows: TGCGCCAGCAGCTTACAGGGGTCTAATGAAAAACTGTTTTTT. This gives the protein CASSLQGSNEKLFF. Full variable domain (rest looked up from reference TRBV5-1 and TRBJ1-4): KAGVTQTPRYLIKTRGQQVTLSCSPISGHRSVSWYQQTPGQGLQFLFEYFSETQRNKGNFPGRFSGRQFSNSRSEMNVSTLELGDSALYLCASSLQGSNEKLFFGSGTQLSVL.

This clonotype was counted between two and nine times. V is TRBV6-2 or TRBV6-3 and J is TRBJ2-2; D perhaps matches TRBD1 (6 bases). The CDR3 consists of 15 residues. From germline, CDR1 is MNHEY and CDR2 SVGEGT. The germline V and J ends were trimmed by 5 bases and 0 bases, with 10 bases remaining between them. CDR3 amino acids: CASSGQITNTGELFF. In DNA form, the CDR3 reads TGTGCCAGCAGTGGACAGATTACGAACACCGGGGAGCTGTTTTTT.

This clonotype was seen a handful of times. The V gene is TRBV12-3 or TRBV12-4, the J gene TRBJ1-2, with D possibly matching TRBD1 (6 bases). V lost 6 bases to trimming and J lost 6 bases, with 20 bases between them. CDR3 length: 15 amino acids. The CDR3 DNA follows: TGTGCCAGCAGGCCTGAAGCCAGGGGTTTGGATGGCTACACCTTC. This gives the protein CASRPEARGLDGYTF.

The genes are TRBV6-1 and TRBJ2-5; no clear D gene. The CDR3 has 13 amino acids. CDR1 is MNHNS and CDR2 is SASEGT in the germline V gene. Trimming pared 5 bases from V and 5 bases from J, leaving 12 bases between. The CDR3 coding sequence is TGTGCCAGCAGTCATCGTGAGTGGGAGACCCAGTACTTC. Amino acid sequence: CASSHREWETQYF.

At least ten counts were recorded for this clonotype. The rearrangement links TRBV28 to TRBJ1-5; 9 nucleotides match TRBD1. J lost 3 bases, V lost 5 bases, and 2 bases had no gene match. The CDR3 extends over 14 amino acids. The germline V gene has CDR1 MDHEN and CDR2 SYDVKM. The CDR3 bases are TGTGCCAGCAGTACAGGGGGCTACAATCAGCCCCAGCATTTT. Protein: CASSTGGYNQPQHF.

As to this clonotype: Its ends do not fully match the called genes, so a read error is possible. The chain couples TRBV7-9 to TRBJ2-1; perhaps TRBD1 as D (5 bases). Germline CDR1 reads SEHNR; CDR2 reads FQNEAQ (reference sequence). This CDR3 contains 8 residues. CDR3 amino acids: CASRMDMF. Here the CDR3 DNA reads TGTGCCAGCAGAATGGACATGTTC.